This paragraph covers one TCR beta chain sequence. The source of the sample is a study of blood T cell repertoires in COVID-19. About the research overall: Researchers got acute and convalescent COVID-19 samples from the United States, Italy and Spain.

From germline, CDR1 is SGDLS and CDR2 YYNGEE. The CDR3 sequence is 16 residues long. Trimming pared 0 bases from V and 4 bases from J, leaving 16 bases between. The study recruited people aged about 18 to 95 years across some 23 US areas. Participants' reported clinical history set cohort assignment. Study processing details: Estimated nucleated cell counts came from reference gene primer amplification. Profiled with immunoSEQ multiplex PCR; TCRdb holds only in-frame clones, not every one. Clonal size and the V and J genes are those of that table, whereas D and trimming came from the DNA. The sample lists approximately 250,000 clones, 80% to 90% seen once, with over 3% in the top ten.

The receptor comes from a middle-aged woman who had been exposed to COVID-19. Sequenced input: PBMCs or T cells enriched from blood (not recorded which). This chain uses TRBV9 with TRBJ2-5; a possible D gene is TRBD2 (5 bases). In DNA, the CDR3 is TGTGCCAGCAGCGTAGGACCCGTGCGGGTAGGAGAGACCCAGTACTTC. It codes for CASSVGPVRVGETQYF.